Here is one T cell receptor beta chain with its context. Germline values: CDR1 SGDLS, CDR2 YYNGEE. V was trimmed by 0 bases and J by 1 base, leaving 7 bases between them. The CDR3 consists of 14 residues. TCRdb keeps only in-frame clones here, not all; method: immunoSEQ multiplex PCR. The table lists about 100,000 clones, 80% to 95% of them singletons. The sample originates from a study of T cell changes during pregnancy in multiple sclerosis. Source: peripheral blood, taken in the first trimester of pregnancy. This sequence joins TRBV9 and TRBJ1-1; the D is unclear. This receptor was identified in a female donor with multiple sclerosis, enrolled in a pregnancy study. DNA for the CDR3: TGTGCCAGCAGCGTAGCCAGTGGGAACACTGAAGCTTTCTTT. Translating it yields CASSVASGNTEAFF. The variable domain in full, completed from reference TRBV9 and TRBJ1-1, reads DSGVTQTPKHLITATGQRVTLRCSPRSGDLSVYWYQQSLDQGLQFLIQYYNGEERAKGNILERFSAQQFPDLHSELNLSSLELGDSALYFCASSVASGNTEAFFGQGTRLTVV.